What follows are 29 T cell receptor beta chains derived from one specimen sequenced in a study of blood T cell repertoires in COVID-19. Sequencing used immunoSEQ multiplex PCR; TCRdb keeps in-frame clones, though not all of them. The sample records approximately 190,000 clones, 84% being singletons. Sequencing was performed on PBMCs or T cells enriched from blood (not recorded which). These TCRs come from a young woman who had been exposed to COVID-19.

The chain combines TRBV30 with TRBJ2-5, with D tentatively TRBD1 (6 bases). Germline CDR1 reads GTSNPN; CDR2 reads SVGIG (reference sequence). Trimming took off 3 bases at V and 4 bases at J, with 12 bases between the two ends. The CDR3 is 13 amino acids. The CDR3 DNA follows: TGTGCCTGGAGAAAAGGGGGAAGAGAGACCCAGTACTTC. It codes for CAWRKGGRETQYF.

This clone was seen more than once but under ten times. The genes are TRBV2 and TRBJ2-7; 9 bases fit TRBD1. Losses at the gene ends were 4 bases for V and 5 bases for J; bases not matched to a gene: 6. The length of the CDR3 is 14 residues. CDR1 and CDR2 from the germline V gene are SNHLY and FYNNEI. This chain's CDR3 is CASSGGQGMHEQYF. CDR3 DNA: TGTGCCAGCAGTGGGGGACAGGGAATGCACGAGCAGTACTTC. Using reference TRBV2 and TRBJ2-7 for the parts outside the CDR3, the full variable domain is EPEVTQTPSHQVTQMGQEVILRCVPISNHLYFYWYRQILGQKVEFLVSFYNNEISEKSEIFDDQFSVERPDGSNFTLKIRSTKLEDSAMYFCASSGGQGMHEQYFGPGTRLTVT.

This chain links TRBV6-2 or TRBV6-3 with TRBJ1-5; 8 nucleotides agree with TRBD1. J lost 6 bases, V lost 6 bases, and 7 bases had no gene match. CDR3 size: 14 residues. Germline V gene sequence: CDR1 MNHEY, CDR2 SVGEGT. The CDR3 DNA follows: TGTGCCAGCAGCCAGGACAGGGTAGCTCAGCCCCAGCATTTT. This gives the protein CASSQDRVAQPQHF.

The rearrangement joins TRBV7-2 to TRBJ2-3, with no clear D. Germline CDR1 and CDR2: SGHTA and FQGNSA. V was clipped by 5 bases and J by 6 bases, with 15 bases between them. The CDR3 extends over 14 amino acids. The CDR3 reads CASSPLNSIDTQYF. The CDR3 region has the DNA TGTGCCAGCAGCCCACTTAATAGCATTGATACGCAGTATTTT.

The chain recombines TRBV3-1 (or the pseudogene TRBV3-2) with TRBJ1-2; D possibly corresponds to TRBD1 (5 bases). The V gene lost 1 base and the J gene lost 1 base, with 7 bases spanning the gap. The germline CDR1 and CDR2 sequences are LGHDT and YNNKEL (reference sequence). The CDR3 consists of 14 residues. The CDR3 reads CASSQVDSNYGYTF. Here the CDR3 DNA reads TGTGCCAGCAGCCAAGTAGACAGTAACTATGGCTACACCTTC.

The V call is TRBV19, the J call TRBJ1-1; possible D gene TRBD1, 6 bases. Germline values: CDR1 LNHDA, CDR2 SQIVND (reference sequence). The CDR3 runs to 13 residues. The V gene lost 6 bases and the J gene lost 6 bases, with 14 bases spanning the gap. CDR3 sequence (DNA): TGTGCCAGTAGAGGGGGAGGGGCCTCTGAAGCTTTCTTT. The encoded protein is CASRGGGASEAFF.

V and J are TRBV27 and TRBJ1-4; weak D call: TRBD1 (5 bases). Trimming pared 8 bases from V and 3 bases from J, leaving 16 bases between. The CDR3 length is 15 residues. The germline gives CDR1 MNHEY, CDR2 SMNVEV (reference sequence). The CDR3 loop reads CASLALTGANEKLFF. CDR3 DNA sequence: TGTGCCAGCCTCGCGTTAACAGGAGCTAATGAAAAACTGTTTTTT.

The CDR3 bases are TGTGCCAGCGCCCCCCGGGGGGACACAGATACGCAGTATTTT. Its translation is CASAPRGDTDTQYF. The J gene is TRBJ2-3, the V gene TRBV7-3; 7 bases are shared with TRBD2. Trimming at V came to 8 bases and at J to 2 bases, leaving 7 bases not matched to a gene. This CDR3 contains 14 residues. Germline-derived CDR1 and CDR2 are SGHTA and FQGTGA.

This chain links TRBV10-2 with TRBJ2-1; 7 bases align to TRBD2. Germline CDR1 reads WSHSY; CDR2 reads SAAADI. CDR3 length equals 14 residues. The V gene end was trimmed by 10 bases and the J gene end by 7 bases; junction bases not matched to a gene: 13. CDR3 DNA sequence: TGCGCCATTGGGGTCTCCGGGGGGTTAAATGAGCAGTTCTTC. As protein: CAIGVSGGLNEQFF.

This clone appeared once. The CDR3 DNA reads as TGTGCCAGCAGCCAGGACAGGGCCCACGGAGAGACCCAGTACTTC. The encoded protein is CASSQDRAHGETQYF. This sequence joins TRBV3-1 (or the pseudogene TRBV3-2) and TRBJ2-5; 8 bases are a match to TRBD1. Germline V gene sequence: CDR1 LGHDT, CDR2 YNNKEL (reference sequence). The ends lost 3 bases at V and 4 bases at J; junction bases unmatched: 7. There are 15 residues in the CDR3.

The chain employs TRBV29-1 and TRBJ2-7; D is ambiguous. The V gene's germline CDR1 is SQVTM and CDR2 ANQGSEA. This CDR3 is built from 13 residues. The V and J ends lost 6 bases and 0 bases respectively, with 12 bases between them. CDR3 bases: TGCAGCGTGTCGACACCGAACTCCTACGAGCAGTACTTC. The encoded protein is CSVSTPNSYEQYF.

The rearrangement joins TRBV6-2 or TRBV6-3 to TRBJ2-1; D possibly corresponds to TRBD2 (7 bases). V lost 2 bases, J lost 8 bases, and 13 bases lay in between. The CDR3 sequence is 14 residues long. Germline V gene sequence: CDR1 MNHEY, CDR2 SVGEGT. The CDR3 spells CASSYPGAGDEQFF. In DNA form, the CDR3 reads TGTGCCAGCAGTTACCCGGGGGCGGGGGATGAGCAGTTCTTC.

The J gene is TRBJ2-3, the V gene TRBV3-1 (or the pseudogene TRBV3-2); 9 bases fit TRBD2. The V gene's germline CDR1 is LGHDT and CDR2 YNNKEL (reference sequence). V lost 3 bases to trimming and J lost 3 bases; unmatched junction nucleotides: 4. CDR3 length: 15 amino acids. The DNA of the CDR3 is TGTGCCAGCAGCCAGGCTAGCGGGACGACAGATACGCAGTATTTT. Translating it yields CASSQASGTTDTQYF.

The chain has TRBV10-3 and TRBJ2-3, with TRBD2 matching 7 bases. Germline V lookup: CDR1 ENHRY, CDR2 SYGVKD. There are 17 residues in the CDR3. The V and J ends lost 2 bases and 8 bases, in that order; junction bases with no gene match: 16. The CDR3 here is CAISEVGSSGFGGTQYF. CDR3 in DNA: TGTGCCATCAGTGAGGTCGGGTCTAGCGGATTCGGGGGTACGCAGTATTTT.

This clone was observed a single time. This chain connects TRBV7-9 to TRBJ2-7; the match to TRBD1 covers 9 bases. The length of the CDR3 is 18 residues. The J segment lost 0 bases and the V segment lost 0 bases, leaving 9 bases of the junction unmatched. Germline CDR1 reads SEHNR; CDR2 reads FQNEAQ (reference sequence). Here the CDR3 DNA reads TGTGCCAGCAGCTTAGCGCAGATAGACAGGGGGGGCTCCTACGAGCAGTACTTC. It specifies CASSLAQIDRGGSYEQYF.

The chain links TRBV6-5 to TRBJ1-4; TRBD1 matches at 7 bases. The CDR3 consists of 14 residues. The germline CDR1 and CDR2 sequences are MNHEY and SVGAGI. With 10 bases clipped from V and 8 bases from J, the junction kept 13 bases outside the gene matches. DNA for the CDR3: TGTGCCATCGGACCGACAGGGACGAGAGAAAAACTGTTTTTT. Residues: CAIGPTGTREKLFF.

Only a few counts were recorded for this clone. The rearrangement links TRBV10-1 to TRBJ2-1; no definite D call. V was shortened by 5 bases and J by 2 bases, with 4 bases between the two germline ends. Germline CDR1 reads WNHNN; CDR2 reads SYGVQD (reference sequence). This CDR3 spans 12 amino acids. In DNA form, the CDR3 reads TGCGCCAGCAGTCGTACCTACAATGAGCAGTTCTTC. Amino acids: CASSRTYNEQFF.

The chain carries TRBV15 and TRBJ1-4; no clear D. The germline V gene has CDR1 LNHNV and CDR2 YYDKDF (reference sequence). Trimming cost V 0 bases and J 5 bases, with 13 bases left between them. The CDR3 length is 16 residues. The CDR3 sequence: CATSRDPANPNEKLFF. Here the CDR3 DNA reads TGTGCCACCAGCAGAGATCCCGCTAACCCGAATGAAAAACTGTTTTTT.

The chain carries TRBV9 and TRBJ2-5, with TRBD2 identical over 13 bases. The ends lost 3 bases at V and 5 bases at J; junction bases unmatched: 1. The CDR3 is 14 residues long. Germline assignment: CDR1 SGDLS and CDR2 YYNGEE. For the CDR3, the DNA is TGTGCCAGCAGCGAGGGACTAGCGGGGGAGACCCAGTACTTC. It encodes CASSEGLAGETQYF. The full variable domain, completed using reference TRBV9 and TRBJ2-5, is DSGVTQTPKHLITATGQRVTLRCSPRSGDLSVYWYQQSLDQGLQFLIQYYNGEERAKGNILERFSAQQFPDLHSELNLSSLELGDSALYFCASSEGLAGETQYFGPGTRLLVL.

The chain recombines TRBV19 with TRBJ1-5, with D perhaps matching TRBD1 (5 bases). The CDR3 is made up of 14 amino acids. CDR1 LNHDA and CDR2 SQIVND come from the germline V gene (reference sequence). The V end lost 3 bases, the J end lost 6 bases, and 12 bases lay between the germline ends. CDR3 nucleotides: TGTGCCAGTAGTATGGGGGTGGGAGGTCAGCCCCAGCATTTT. Its translation: CASSMGVGGQPQHF.

The genes are TRBV10-1 and TRBJ1-1; D gene uncertain. Germline V lookup: CDR1 WNHNN, CDR2 SYGVQD (reference sequence). Trimming left V 0 bases short and J 2 bases short, with 10 bases between. The CDR3 is made up of 15 amino acids. CDR3 coding DNA: TGCGCCAGCAGTGAGTCAGCTTACAGCAACACTGAAGCTTTCTTT. It is translated as CASSESAYSNTEAFF.

This clone was observed once. The chain has TRBV7-6 and TRBJ1-1; D is possibly TRBD1 (6 bases). The CDR3 is made up of 14 amino acids. Germline CDR1 and CDR2: SGHVS and FNYEAQ. V was trimmed by 3 bases and J by 1 base, leaving 9 bases between them. This CDR3 is CASSFTGRNTEAFF. The CDR3 DNA sequence: TGTGCCAGCAGCTTTACAGGGAGGAACACTGAAGCTTTCTTT.

The chain has TRBV10-3 and TRBJ2-3; TRBD2 matches 13 bases. The J segment lost 2 bases and the V segment lost 5 bases, leaving 4 bases of the junction unmatched. CDR3 size: 16 residues. In germline, CDR1 is ENHRY, CDR2 SYGVKD. The DNA of the CDR3 is TGTGCCATCAGTCAACTAGCGGGGGGGATCACAGATACGCAGTATTTT. This encodes CAISQLAGGITDTQYF.

As regards this clone: Additional DNA sequences in this sample encode the identical CDR3. The V gene is TRBV5-1, the J gene TRBJ1-2, with 8 bases that match TRBD1. The CDR3 loop spans 14 amino acids. V lost 4 bases, J lost 2 bases, and 4 bases stayed unmatched. In germline, CDR1 is SGHRS, CDR2 YFSETQ. In DNA form, the CDR3 reads TGCGCCAGCAGCCCAGACAGGGGAAACTATGGCTACACCTTC. This encodes CASSPDRGNYGYTF.

The chain carries TRBV4-1 and TRBJ1-1; D is unresolved. The ends were cut back, 1 base at V and 3 bases at J, with 6 bases in the middle. This CDR3 has 13 residues. Germline V lookup: CDR1 MGHRA, CDR2 YSYEKL. DNA for the CDR3: TGCGCCAGCAGCCAAGTCGTAGACACTGAAGCTTTCTTT. Protein: CASSQVVDTEAFF.

This chain connects TRBV5-1 to TRBJ1-4; TRBD1 agrees at 7 bases. V shed 0 bases and J 0 bases; nucleotides not matched to a gene: 5. Germline CDR1 and CDR2: SGHRS and YFSETQ. The CDR3 runs 17 residues. The CDR3 nucleotides are TGCGCCAGCAGCTTGGAAGAGGGGGCTGCAACTAATGAAAAACTGTTTTTT. Amino acid sequence: CASSLEEGAATNEKLFF.

The chain carries TRBV5-6 and TRBJ2-7; 10 bases match TRBD1. V lost 0 bases to trimming and J lost 9 bases; unmatched junction nucleotides: 6. CDR3 length: 14 amino acids. Germline-derived CDR1 and CDR2 are SGHDT and YYEEEE. The CDR3 DNA reads TGTGCCAGCAGCTTGGGACAGGGGGCGCGAGGGCAGTACTTC. Protein: CASSLGQGARGQYF. Supplemented by reference TRBV5-6 and TRBJ2-7, the full variable domain reads DAGVTQSPTHLIKTRGQQVTLRCSPKSGHDTVSWYQQALGQGPQFIFQYYEEEERQRGNFPDRFSGHQFPNYSSELNVNALLLGDSALYLCASSLGQGARGQYFGPGTRLTVT.

The rearrangement links TRBV9 to TRBJ2-1; TRBD2 matches 10 bases. Germline-derived CDR1 and CDR2 are SGDLS and YYNGEE. V dropped 0 bases and J dropped 5; count of bases not matched to a gene: 5. The CDR3 sequence is 16 residues long. The CDR3, as DNA: TGTGCCAGCAGCGTAGTTAGCGGGGGGAAGAACAATGAGCAGTTCTTC. The encoded protein is CASSVVSGGKNNEQFF.

This clone has a handful of counts. This chain uses TRBV7-6 with TRBJ1-1; D ambiguous. Germline assignment: CDR1 SGHVS and CDR2 FNYEAQ. This CDR3 is 15 amino acids long. The ends were cut back, 5 bases at V and 5 bases at J, with 18 bases in the middle. CDR3 coding DNA: TGTGCCAGCAGCCCCCTCTCCGTACTGCGGACTGAAGCTTTCTTT. It specifies CASSPLSVLRTEAFF.